This TCR beta chain came from a study of cytomegalovirus exposure and HLA in healthy donors. The donors were members of the validation cohort comprising approximately 110 subjects, separate from the roughly 670-subject first cohort. Study outcomes and limitations: Usually a TCR sequence was rare, but some public TCRs were found in many donors.

Clones were sequenced by immunoSEQ multiplex PCR, and TCRdb holds only the in-frame ones, with some missing. The sample contains 55,000 to 75,000 clones, over 85% of which appear only once. Trimming shortened V by 4 bases and J by 7 bases, and 16 bases separated the two germline ends. Per the germline V gene, CDR1 is SQVTM and CDR2 is ANQGSEA. The CDR3 covers 13 residues. As regards this clone: Its matching antigen is unknown.

The TCR originated in a man between 18 and 35 years old in good health and CMV-seropositive. The specimen was PBMCs. The V and J genes are TRBV29-1 and TRBJ2-5; TRBD1 is a possible D gene (5 bases). The CDR3 spells CSVVGVVSGTQYF. The CDR3 DNA sequence: TGCAGCGTTGTAGGGGTAGTGTCTGGGACCCAGTACTTC.